This T cell receptor (beta chain) was recorded in a study of long-term antiretroviral therapy in people with HIV. There are 18 residues in the CDR3. The V gene's germline CDR1 is MNHEY and CDR2 SMNVEV (reference sequence). With V trimmed by 0 bases and J by 4 bases, 12 bases remained unmatched. This was the immunoSEQ v3.0 assay at survey level. Profiled with immunoSEQ multiplex PCR; TCRdb holds only in-frame clones, not every one. The table lists around 20,000 clones, around three quarters of them singletons. With respect to this clone: Its specificity is unknown.

Study-wide results and caveats: The study found narrower CDR3 length ranges in HIV repertoires than in controls. Pre-ART clonal expansions dominated every time point's repertoire.

The rearrangement joins TRBV27 to TRBJ1-2; 9 bases map to TRBD1. The specimen was unsorted PBMCs, collected 0.5 years before starting antiretroviral therapy. The receptor comes from a man between 18 and 35 years old with HIV. The CDR3 loop reads CASSLSGSTGGPGYGYTF. As DNA, the CDR3 is TGTGCCAGCAGTTTATCGGGGTCTACAGGGGGCCCGGGCTATGGCTACACCTTC.